In this sample, the clone carrying this T cell receptor beta chain turned up many times. Its antigen is still unknown. This sample is part of a study of T cells after yellow fever vaccination. In the study overall: Fractions of limited cellularity were prepared by means of SMART-Seq v4 Ultra Low Input. Study conclusions and caveats: Boosting was followed by the reappearance of most primary-vaccination clones (just under 98% CD4, about 88% CD8).

The germline CDR1 and CDR2 sequences are SGDLS and YYNGEE. CDR3 length: 13 residues. The V gene lost 3 bases and the J gene lost 2 bases, with 5 bases spanning the gap. TCR cDNA was made by 5'RACE template switching, adding a universal primer site and UMIs. One entry per CDR3 protein results from TCRdb running MiXCR on the 5' RACE reads. This table has 90,000 to 130,000 distinct CDR3 sequences, 6.5% to 9% appearing once. The TCR comes from a man aged 30 to 45 who received the YFV17D yellow fever vaccine. V gene TRBV9 combines with J gene TRBJ2-2; D is uncertain. The sample here was CD8+ T cells sorted from PBMCs, taken 45 days after the yellow fever booster vaccination. This CDR3 reads CASSGANTGELFF. The CDR3 DNA is TGTGCCAGCAGCGGGGCCAACACCGGGGAGCTGTTTTTT.